The text below deals with one T cell receptor (beta chain). This clonotype is identified as medium-sized (0.01 to 0.1%). The antigen it recognizes is unknown. No base qualities exist here, and no much larger clone lies one base off it. CDR1 is given as DFQATT and CDR2 as SNEGSKA, both from the germline V gene (reference sequence). The CDR3 holds 14 amino acids from the cysteine to the phenylalanine. Left in the record is the CDR3 DNA by itself, 42 bases read in frame from the first base. The germline ends are 19 bases apart after V is trimmed by 6 bases and J by 7 bases. The entry originates in a study of human T cells and chemical hapten exposure (dated by TCRdb to about 2021). In the study overall: Libraries were combined into a pool for sequencing, and differences in TCR yield between samples came mainly from small differences in library volumes within the pool. Peripheral blood TCR repertoire changes were tracked in vivo in alopecia patients during primary and secondary sensitization to the hapten diphenylcyclopropenone (DPC). Both TCR alpha and TCR beta chains were sequenced from each blood RNA sample. Results the study describes overall, beyond this receptor: After repeated subsampling, changes were observed in the strength of the expansion versus patch-test correlation and in the threshold at which the correlation became significant. DPC sensitization did not change how many TCRs were above 1 in 1000 frequency, and no evidence was found of alterations in global repertoire structure.

Libraries were built with 5' RACE. TCRdb lists the instrument as Illumina MiSeq. Library preparation attached unique molecular identifiers to individual cDNA molecules for quantitative, reproducible TCR counting. The authors' pipeline ran thus. A median of around 100,000 TCRs per sample was observed, with a range of about 23,224 to 690,600. The Decombinator software suite was used to annotate V, J and CDR3 in the TCR reads. For the PS versus PT1 abundance plots, all samples were subsampled to the same number of TCRs (28,000). TCRs were defined as expanded if absent before sensitization and observed at least eight times at the 2-week time point. TCRdb reprocessed the public reads (quality trimming at Q25 with fastp, clone calling with MiXCR) and kept in-frame beta chains. Each CDR3 protein appears once, grouped with its most common genes and DNA. What appears here as the V and J calls and clone size reflects TCRdb's work, not the paper's. The sample yields 110,000 to 150,000 distinct CDR3 sequences; around 4% were counted once. Approximately 1.3% of the sample is taken by the ten largest.

Total RNA was extracted from unfractionated whole blood collected in Tempus Blood RNA tubes. Roughly 5 healthy volunteers were used as TCR sequencing controls and were bled at day 0, 2 weeks and 6 weeks. The chain employs TRBV20-1 and TRBJ2-1; the D gene is possibly TRBD2, with 7 bases matching. This TCR derives from a female donor in good health. The bases read TGCAGTGCCCAAGGGGGAGAAGCGGGGAATGAGCAGTTCTTC. It translates to CSAQGGEAGNEQFF.